This T cell receptor beta chain was recovered during a study of response to subunit inactivated influenza vaccine. MiXCR, run by TCRdb on the RT-PCR reads, gives a single entry per CDR3 protein. The table records 700,000 to 800,000 distinct CDR3 sequences, about 18% of them present only once. This clonotype turned up a few times. Its antigen remains unidentified. Regarding the study as a whole: Few new T cells, the authors suggested, are recruited by each seasonal influenza vaccination.

The CDR3 sequence is 14 residues long. Germline lookup yields CDR1 MNHNS and CDR2 SASEGT. V lost 6 bases, J lost 2 bases, and 5 bases stayed unmatched. The specimen comprised PBMCs from blood, sampled roughly 5 days after vaccination. The chain is built from TRBV6-1 and TRBJ2-3; 7 bases fit TRBD2. The clonotype was recovered from a man over 45 who received an inactivated influenza vaccine. The chain's CDR3 is CASRGTIDTDTQYF. CDR3 sequence (DNA): TGTGCCAGCAGGGGGACTATAGACACAGATACGCAGTATTTT.